A selection of T cell receptor beta chains follows, all from one sample in a study of patients and donors after allogeneic stem cell transplantation. Via MiXCR, TCRdb re-called the RT-PCR reads, giving one row per CDR3 protein. This sample has under 200,000 distinct CDR3 sequences, with 30% found just once. The sample taken for sequencing was blood, either unsorted or a sorted T cell fraction (not recorded which). The source is a human donor who was either an allogeneic HSCT recipient or a stem cell or donor lymphocyte infusion donor (not recorded which). It is not recorded whose cells these are; they may come from a transplant donor. Each CDR3 is given with its conserved first and last residue. D genes are given only for firm matches. The size field is filled for only some rows; it gives once, few, many or a size class.

v_call	j_call	d_call	clone_size	cdr3_aa	cdr3_nt
TRBV3-1	TRBJ1-1	.	many	CASSQGGGGNTEAFF	TGTGCCAGCAGCCAAGGAGGGGGGGGGAACACTGAAGCTTTCTTT
TRBV21-1	TRBJ2-1	.	.	CASSIRQGNEQFF	TGTGCCAGCAGCATCAGACAGGGAAATGAGCAGTTCTTC
TRBV5-1	TRBJ2-5	.	.	CASLPPGEGTQYF	TGCGCCAGCCTCCCGCCAGGGGAAGGGACCCAGTACTTC
TRBV7-9	TRBJ1-2	.	few	CASSLFSWGYTF	TGTGCCAGCAGCTTATTCTCGTGGGGCTACACCTTC
TRBV6-5	TRBJ2-3	.	.	CASSRDGSTDTQYF	TGTGCCAGCAGTAGGGACGGCAGCACAGATACGCAGTATTTT
TRBV3-1	TRBJ2-7	.	.	CASRLEPNYEQYF	TGTGCCAGCAGACTTGAGCCTAATTACGAGCAGTACTTC
TRBV9	TRBJ1-2	.	few	CASSVQGGYGYTF	TGTGCCAGCAGCGTACAGGGCGGCTATGGCTACACCTTC
TRBV5-6	TRBJ1-1	.	few	CASSLGAGEITEAFF	TGTGCCAGCAGCTTGGGGGCAGGGGAAATCACTGAAGCTTTCTTT
TRBV29-1	TRBJ2-1	.	few	CSVSDRNYNEQFF	TGCAGCGTTTCGGACAGAAACTACAATGAGCAGTTCTTC
TRBV29-1	TRBJ1-2	.	many	CSVPLGNYGYTF	TGCAGCGTTCCCCTGGGGAACTATGGCTACACCTTC
TRBV4-1	TRBJ1-5	.	few	CASSQVLGHLNQPQHF	TGCGCCAGCAGCCAAGTGTTAGGACATCTCAATCAGCCCCAGCATTTT
TRBV6-5	TRBJ1-2	TRBD1	few	CASSPGQATRGYTF	TGTGCCAGCTCCCCGGGACAGGCGACCCGTGGCTACACCTTC
TRBV5-8	TRBJ2-1	.	.	CASSGGTSYNEQFF	TGTGCCAGCAGCGGCGGGACTTCCTACAATGAGCAGTTCTTC
TRBV27	TRBJ1-6	TRBD1	many	CASSKAYRGLSSYNSPLHF	TGTGCCAGCAGTAAGGCTTACAGGGGCCTCAGCTCCTATAATTCACCCCTCCACTTT
TRBV5-1	TRBJ1-2	.	few	CASSLESDKALGGYTF	TGCGCCAGCAGCTTGGAGTCAGACAAGGCCCTTGGAGGCTACACCTTC
TRBV11-1	TRBJ2-7	.	.	CASSISGASVSYEQYF	TGTGCCAGCAGCATTTCCGGGGCTAGCGTCTCCTACGAGCAGTACTTC
TRBV20-1	TRBJ2-7	.	.	CSAGAPSSYEQYF	TGCAGTGCTGGGGCCCCCAGCTCCTACGAGCAGTACTTC
TRBV4-3	TRBJ1-3	.	few	CASSQAPGLDTIYF	TGCGCCAGCAGCCAAGCCCCAGGGCTTGACACCATATATTTT
TRBV12-5	TRBJ1-2	TRBD1	few	CASDPTGGDGYTF	TGTGCTAGTGACCCCACAGGGGGCGATGGCTACACCTTC
TRBV27	TRBJ2-7	.	few	CASSLGRLGRRDEQYF	TGTGCCAGCAGTTTAGGCCGCTTGGGTAGAAGAGACGAGCAGTACTTC
TRBV9	TRBJ1-4	.	.	CASSKDGSNEKLFF	TGTGCCAGCAGCAAGGACGGTAGTAATGAAAAACTGTTTTTT
TRBV9	TRBJ2-1	TRBD2	few	CASLLQKRSGRDEQFF	TGTGCCAGCCTATTACAGAAAAGGTCAGGGAGGGATGAGCAGTTCTTC
TRBV5-1	TRBJ1-1	.	many	CASSLVPQNTEAFF	TGCGCCAGCAGCTTGGTCCCCCAGAACACTGAAGCTTTCTTT
TRBV10-1	TRBJ2-1	.	few	CASSETMVHEQFF	TGCGCCAGCAGTGAGACGATGGTTCATGAGCAGTTCTTC
TRBV11-2	TRBJ2-1	.	few	CASSLGTQNEQFF	TGTGCCAGCAGCTTAGGGACCCAAAATGAGCAGTTCTTC
TRBV28	TRBJ1-1	.	.	CASTLSSTRAEAFF	TGTGCCAGCACCCTCTCCTCGACAAGGGCTGAAGCTTTCTTT
TRBV19	TRBJ1-5	TRBD1	many	CASKKQGGNQPQHF	TGTGCCAGTAAAAAACAGGGGGGTAATCAGCCCCAGCATTTT
TRBV20-1	TRBJ2-7	.	.	CSAMYAYEQYF	TGCAGTGCTATGTACGCTTACGAGCAGTACTTC
TRBV6-6	TRBJ1-5	.	.	CASSYGGRDDQPQHF	TGTGCCAGCAGTTACGGGGGGCGAGATGATCAGCCCCAGCATTTT
TRBV6-5	TRBJ1-1	.	few	CASSRGTVNTEAFF	TGTGCCAGCAGCCGTGGGACGGTGAACACTGAAGCTTTCTTT
TRBV20-1	TRBJ2-7	TRBD2	.	CSASRTSANYEQYF	TGCAGTGCGTCTCGGACTAGCGCAAACTACGAGCAGTACTTC
TRBV5-1	TRBJ1-6	.	.	CASSLPESPLHF	TGCGCCAGCAGCTTACCAGAATCACCCCTCCACTTT
TRBV6-5	TRBJ2-5	TRBD1	.	CASSYLGTAQETQYF	TGTGCCAGCAGTTACCTCGGGACAGCCCAAGAGACCCAGTACTTC
TRBV7-9	TRBJ1-1	TRBD1	few	CASSLRQGRDTEAFF	TGTGCCAGCAGCCTCCGACAGGGAAGGGACACTGAAGCTTTCTTT
TRBV6-5	TRBJ1-2	.	many	CASSYDPNYGYTF	TGTGCCAGCAGTTACGACCCTAACTATGGCTACACCTTC
TRBV4-2	TRBJ1-2	.	many	CASSQELGVYGYTF	TGTGCCAGCAGCCAAGAATTAGGGGTCTATGGCTACACCTTC
TRBV4-2	TRBJ2-1	.	.	CASSQGNEQFF	TGTGCCAGCAGCCAGGGAAATGAGCAGTTCTTC
TRBV29-1	TRBJ2-3	.	.	CSVDLHTDTQYF	TGCAGCGTTGATCTGCACACAGATACGCAGTATTTT
TRBV7-2	TRBJ1-2	.	.	CASSLSRSNYGYTF	TGTGCCAGCAGCTTAAGCAGGTCCAACTATGGCTACACCTTC
TRBV24-1	TRBJ2-3	.	few	CATSDPPATDTQYF	TGTGCCACCAGTGACCCGCCCGCCACAGATACGCAGTATTTT
TRBV6-5	TRBJ2-7	.	.	CASSYSGQRGTYEQYF	TGTGCCAGCAGTTACTCGGGACAGCGGGGGACCTACGAGCAGTACTTC
TRBV20-1	TRBJ1-4	.	.	CSARAMRQINEKLFF	TGCAGTGCTAGAGCTATGCGACAGATAAATGAAAAACTGTTTTTT
TRBV4-3	TRBJ1-5	.	.	CASSQDIQRVAQSHF	TGCGCCAGCAGCCAAGATATACAACGGGTGGCCCAATCGCATTTT
TRBV12-3/TRBV12-4	TRBJ1-3	TRBD1	few	CASRAQGSSGNTIYF	TGTGCCAGCAGGGCACAGGGGAGCTCTGGAAACACCATATATTTT
TRBV19	TRBJ1-1	.	few	CASSIDVAPAF	TGTGCCAGTAGTATAGATGTCGCACCGGCATTT
TRBV6-2/TRBV6-3	TRBJ2-3	TRBD1	.	CASSLDRGLADTQYF	TGTGCCAGCAGCCTAGACAGGGGATTGGCAGATACGCAGTATTTT
TRBV7-9	TRBJ2-3	TRBD2	.	CASTTKRLAGPTDTQYF	TGTGCCAGCACCACCAAACGACTAGCGGGGCCCACAGATACGCAGTATTTT
TRBV18	TRBJ2-7	.	.	CASSPRQGSYEQYF	TGTGCCAGCTCACCACGGCAGGGGTCCTACGAGCAGTACTTC
TRBV18	TRBJ2-3	.	.	CASSPTRDTSTDTQYF	TGTGCCAGCTCACCCACCCGGGACACCAGCACAGATACGCAGTATTTT
TRBV9	TRBJ2-7	TRBD2	.	CASSVNPTSGRSGEQYF	TGTGCCAGCAGCGTCAACCCGACTAGCGGGAGATCGGGCGAGCAGTACTTC
TRBV4-2	TRBJ1-2	.	few	CASSQGKGGNYGYTF	TGTGCCAGCAGCCAAGGCAAGGGAGGAAACTATGGCTACACCTTC
TRBV20-1	TRBJ1-1	TRBD1	.	CSAPDPGTGDTEAFF	TGCAGTGCTCCCGACCCCGGGACAGGGGACACTGAAGCTTTCTTT
TRBV24-1	TRBJ1-1	.	many	CATRPCRRENTEAFF	TGTGCCACCAGACCATGTAGGAGGGAGAACACTGAAGCTTTCTTT
TRBV5-1	TRBJ2-5	TRBD1	.	CASSAGTGTQETQYF	TGCGCCAGCAGCGCCGGGACAGGGACCCAAGAGACCCAGTACTTC
TRBV6-5	TRBJ1-4	.	many	CASSYSIWRSDNEKLFF	TGTGCCAGCAGTTACTCGATTTGGCGGTCGGATAATGAAAAACTGTTTTTT
TRBV15	TRBJ2-7	.	few	CATSRDGAGRDLGEQYF	TGTGCCACCAGCAGAGATGGGGCCGGGAGAGATTTGGGGGAGCAGTACTTC
TRBV7-9	TRBJ2-1	.	few	CASSLVVNEQFF	TGTGCCAGCAGCTTAGTAGTTAATGAGCAGTTCTTC
TRBV6-2/TRBV6-3	TRBJ2-7	.	few	CASSYPDYEQYF	TGTGCCAGCAGTTACCCGGACTACGAGCAGTACTTC
TRBV12-5	TRBJ1-5	.	few	CASAMSNQPQHF	TGTGCTAGTGCCATGAGCAATCAGCCCCAGCATTTT